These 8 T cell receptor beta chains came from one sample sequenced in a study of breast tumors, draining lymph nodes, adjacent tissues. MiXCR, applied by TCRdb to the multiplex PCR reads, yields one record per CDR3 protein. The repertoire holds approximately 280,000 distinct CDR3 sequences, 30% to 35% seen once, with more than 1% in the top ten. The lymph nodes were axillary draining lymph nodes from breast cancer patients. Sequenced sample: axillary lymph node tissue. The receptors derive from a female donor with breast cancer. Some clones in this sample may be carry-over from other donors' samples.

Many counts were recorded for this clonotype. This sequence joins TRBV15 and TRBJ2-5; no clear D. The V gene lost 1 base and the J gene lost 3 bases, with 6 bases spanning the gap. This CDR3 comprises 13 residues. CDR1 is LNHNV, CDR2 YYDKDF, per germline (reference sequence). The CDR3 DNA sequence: TGTGCCACCAGCAGAGTGGTAGAAGAGACCCAGTACTTC. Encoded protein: CATSRVVEETQYF.

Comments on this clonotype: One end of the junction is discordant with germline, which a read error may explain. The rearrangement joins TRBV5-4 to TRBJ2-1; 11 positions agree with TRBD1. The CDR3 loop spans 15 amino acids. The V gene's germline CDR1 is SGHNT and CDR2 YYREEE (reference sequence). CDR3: CTSSLPGQGGNEQFF. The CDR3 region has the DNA TGTACCAGCAGCTTACCGGGACAGGGGGGTAATGAGCAGTTCTTC. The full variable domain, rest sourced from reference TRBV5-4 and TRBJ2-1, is ETGVTQSPTHLIKTRGQQVTLRCSSQSGHNTVSWYQQALGQGPQFIFQYYREEENGRGNFPPRFSGLQFPNYSSELNVNALELDDSALYLCTSSLPGQGGNEQFFGPGTRLTVL.

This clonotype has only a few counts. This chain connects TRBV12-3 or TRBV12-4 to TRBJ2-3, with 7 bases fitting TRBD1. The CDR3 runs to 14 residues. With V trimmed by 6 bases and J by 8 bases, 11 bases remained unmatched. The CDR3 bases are TGTGCCAGCAGGGAAGACAGGGCCAGGGGTACGCAGTATTTT. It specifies CASREDRARGTQYF.

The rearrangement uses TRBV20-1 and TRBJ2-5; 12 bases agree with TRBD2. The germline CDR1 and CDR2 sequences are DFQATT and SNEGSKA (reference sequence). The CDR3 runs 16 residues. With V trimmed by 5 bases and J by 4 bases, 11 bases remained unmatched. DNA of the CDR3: TGCAGTGCTTCTAACAGACTAGCGGGAGTTGGAGAGACCCAGTACTTC. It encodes CSASNRLAGVGETQYF.

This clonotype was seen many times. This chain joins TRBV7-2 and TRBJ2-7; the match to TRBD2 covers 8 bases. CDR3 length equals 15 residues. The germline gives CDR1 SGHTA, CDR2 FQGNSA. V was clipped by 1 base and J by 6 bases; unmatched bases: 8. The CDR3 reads CASSLDLAGSGEQYF. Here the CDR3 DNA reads TGTGCCAGCAGCTTAGACTTAGCGGGAAGCGGCGAGCAGTACTTC.

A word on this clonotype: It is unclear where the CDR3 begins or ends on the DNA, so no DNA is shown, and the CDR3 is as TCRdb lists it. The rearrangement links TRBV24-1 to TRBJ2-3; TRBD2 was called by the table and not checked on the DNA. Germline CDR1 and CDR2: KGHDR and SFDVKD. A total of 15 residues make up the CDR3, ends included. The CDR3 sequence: CATSDFGEGTDMRYF.

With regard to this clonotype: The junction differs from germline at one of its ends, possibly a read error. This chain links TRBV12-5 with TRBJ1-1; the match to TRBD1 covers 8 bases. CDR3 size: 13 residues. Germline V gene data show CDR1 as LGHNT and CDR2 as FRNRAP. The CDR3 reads CASGLYQGAEAFF. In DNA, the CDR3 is TGTGCTAGTGGTTTGTACCAGGGGGCTGAGGCTTTCTTT. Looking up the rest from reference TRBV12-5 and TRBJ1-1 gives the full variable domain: DARVTQTPRHKVTEMGQEVTMRCQPILGHNTVFWYRQTMMQGLELLAYFRNRAPLDDSGMPKDRFSAEMPDATLATLKIQPSEPRDSAVYFCASGLYQGAEAFFGQGTRLTVV.

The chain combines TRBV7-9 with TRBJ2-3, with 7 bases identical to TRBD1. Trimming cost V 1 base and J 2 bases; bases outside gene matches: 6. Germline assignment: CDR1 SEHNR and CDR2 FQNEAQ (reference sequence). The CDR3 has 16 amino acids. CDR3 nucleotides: TGTGCCAGCAGCTTAGGACAGGGTGGTCTCACAGATACGCAGTATTTT. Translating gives CASSLGQGGLTDTQYF.